A single sample is the source of the 5 T cell receptor beta chains below, sequenced in a study of cytomegalovirus exposure and HLA in healthy donors. The PCR ran on 60 Vbeta and 13 Jbeta primers. Clones were read by immunoSEQ multiplex PCR, and TCRdb kept only the in-frame ones, dropping some. The sample has tens of thousands of clones; roughly three quarters are singletons. The sample taken for sequencing was PBMCs. Receptors were obtained from a woman aged 40 to 50 in good health and CMV-seronegative.

The chain employs TRBV7-8 and TRBJ2-3, with D tentatively TRBD2 (5 bases). V was shortened by 2 bases and J by 2 bases, with 17 bases between the two germline ends. CDR3 size: 17 residues. Germline CDR1 SGHVS, CDR2 FQNEAQ. The CDR3 region has the DNA TGTGCCAGCAGCTTATTGCGGTCGGGGAGCCACACAGATACGCAGTATTTT. Encoded protein: CASSLLRSGSHTDTQYF. Full variable domain (remainder filled in from reference TRBV7-8 and TRBJ2-3): GAGVSQSPRYKVAKRGQDVALRCDPISGHVSLFWYQQALGQGPEFLTYFQNEAQLDKSGLPSDRFFAERPEGSVSTLKIQRTQQEDSAVYLCASSLLRSGSHTDTQYFGPGTRLTVL.

The J gene is TRBJ2-7, the V gene TRBV6-5; 7 positions agree with TRBD1. After removal of 5 bases from V and 3 bases from J, the junction contained 7 bases not matched to a gene. This CDR3 contains 14 residues. Germline CDR1 is MNHEY and CDR2 is SVGAGI. The CDR3 nucleotides are TGTGCCAGCAGTAGCCTCACAGGGGACTACGAGCAGTACTTC. This translates into CASSSLTGDYEQYF.

The chain has TRBV5-1 and TRBJ2-1; 11 bases are shared with TRBD1. With 4 bases clipped from V and 7 bases from J, the junction kept 10 bases outside the gene matches. CDR1 and CDR2 from the germline V gene are SGHRS and YFSETQ. The length of the CDR3 is 16 residues. Written as DNA, the CDR3 is TGCGCCAGCAGCCTACCTGGACAGGGGGCCGTGAATGAGCAGTTCTTC. Residues: CASSLPGQGAVNEQFF.

V and J are TRBV7-6 and TRBJ2-3, with D possibly matching TRBD2 (5 bases). This CDR3 has 15 residues. V was pared by 2 bases and J by 1 base, with 10 bases between. Per the germline V gene, CDR1 is SGHVS and CDR2 is FNYEAQ. The CDR3 spells CASSLKWRGTDTQYF. The CDR3 nucleotides read TGTGCCAGCAGCTTAAAGTGGCGGGGCACAGATACGCAGTATTTT.

This clone was counted between two and nine times. This rearrangement joins TRBV4-3 to TRBJ1-1, with 8 bases fitting TRBD1. There are 17 residues in the CDR3. The V and J ends lost 4 bases and 7 bases, in that order; junction bases with no gene match: 17. CDR1 is LGHNA, CDR2 YSLEER, per germline. The CDR3 here is CASSLSPGGLGIGEAFF. The CDR3, as DNA: TGCGCCAGCAGCCTGTCCCCAGGGGGCCTCGGAATAGGTGAAGCTTTCTTT.